This T cell receptor beta chain was identified in a study of T cell responses to AZD1222 COVID-19 vaccine. Repertoires were generated with immunoSEQ multiplex PCR, while TCRdb's copy carries only in-frame clones and drops some. Of 130,000 or so clones in the sample, over 85% were seen once. A note on this clone: Its antigen is currently unknown.

V shed 6 bases and J shed 4 bases, with 12 bases lying between them. Germline CDR1 SGHTA, CDR2 FQGNSA. This CDR3 comprises 14 residues. Study results and limitations: White British ancestry dominated among donors, who included more females, and clonal diversity was possibly underestimated. Repertoires were obtained only post-peak T cell response.

The chain recombines TRBV7-2 with TRBJ2-2; tentative D call: TRBD2 (5 bases). This TCR derives from an adult in good health. Sample: peripheral blood, taken on day 0 of AZD1222 vaccination. CDR3 sequence (DNA): TGTGCCAGCAGACTAGTAGGGCGCACCGGGGAGCTGTTTTTT. Translating it yields CASRLVGRTGELFF. The full variable domain, in which reference TRBV7-2 and TRBJ2-2 provide the parts outside the CDR3, is GAGVSQSPSNKVTEKGKDVELRCDPISGHTALYWYRQSLGQGLEFLIYFQGNSAPDKSGLPSDRFSAERTGGSVSTLTIQRTQQEDSAVYLCASRLVGRTGELFFGEGSRLTVL.